This record covers a single T cell receptor beta chain. Data came from immunoSEQ multiplex PCR; TCRdb stores just in-frame clones and leaves some out. This sample has around 94,000 clones, with under 95% found just once. Trimming removed 5 bases from V and 0 bases from J, with 17 bases in between. The CDR3 is made up of 17 amino acids. Germline V lookup: CDR1 PRHDT, CDR2 FYEKMQ (reference sequence). This sample stems from a study of OX40 agonist ivuxolimab in advanced cancers. Study in general: The eligibility criteria allowed prior anti-PD-1, anti-PD-L1 or anti-CTLA-4 therapy, and about 40% had some.

The TCR originated in an adult with an advanced solid tumor such as melanoma, head and neck, liver or kidney cancer. The sample in question was CD4+ or CD8+ T cells sorted from blood, obtained in a trial of the OX40 agonist ivuxolimab. V is TRBV13 and J is TRBJ2-1, with unresolved D. The CDR3 loop reads CASSVTSIQSSYNEQFF. The DNA of the CDR3 is TGTGCCAGCAGCGTGACCTCGATACAAAGCTCCTACAATGAGCAGTTCTTC.